Presented here are 5 T cell receptor beta chains from one specimen sequenced in a study of post-analysis software for immune sequencing data. General study points: With TRBV5-6, TRBV5-1 and TRBV20-1 included, 4 or 5 TRBV segments were more frequent in patients than in controls.

Which antigens these TCRs recognize remains unknown. Unique-molecular-identifier-tagged TCR beta cDNA libraries were used. TCRdb re-called the PCR reads through MiXCR, storing one row per CDR3 protein. The sample consists of approximately 460,000 distinct CDR3 sequences, around 40% of them appearing once. The sample consisted of blood. The source of these receptors is a girl aged 5-17 years with multiple sclerosis.

This clonotype has at least ten counts. One junction end does not reproduce the germline sequence, and a read error may be involved. V is TRBV11-2 and J is TRBJ1-5, with TRBD1 as a possible D gene (5 bases). Germline lookup yields CDR1 SGHAT and CDR2 FQNNGV. The CDR3 is 14 amino acids. The DNA for the CDR3 is TGCGCCAGCAGCTCCGGGACGGGCAATCAGCCCCAGCATTTT. It specifies CASSSGTGNQPQHF.

The chain combines TRBV25-1 with TRBJ2-1; 8 bases line up with TRBD1. CDR1 and CDR2 from the germline V gene are MGHDK and SYGVNS. The J segment lost 10 bases and the V segment lost 8 bases, leaving 13 bases of the junction unmatched. The CDR3 length is 14 residues. CDR3 in DNA: TGTGCCAGCCGCGCAGGACAGGGTCGGCGAGAGCAGTTCTTC. This codes for CASRAGQGRREQFF.

This chain joins TRBV7-9 and TRBJ1-2; D gene unclear. Deletions cut 3 bases from V and 2 bases from J, with 13 bases between. The CDR3 sequence is 15 residues long. CDR1 is SEHNR, CDR2 FQNEAQ, per germline (reference sequence). The CDR3 region has the DNA TGTGCCAGCAGCTTTTCAGGATGGGAAAACTATGGCTACACCTTC. It specifies CASSFSGWENYGYTF.

The V call is TRBV6-5, the J call TRBJ1-5; no definite D call. Trimming took off 5 bases at V and 4 bases at J, with 12 bases between the two ends. Germline V gene data show CDR1 as MNHEY and CDR2 as SVGAGI. The CDR3 loop spans 14 amino acids. CDR3 sequence (DNA): TGTGCCAGCAGTAAAACCCAAACAAATCAGCCCCAGCATTTT. This codes for CASSKTQTNQPQHF.

Written as DNA, the CDR3 is TGTGCCAGCAGTGAATACACATTGGCGGGAGAGCTCTCCTACGAGCAGTACTTC. This sequence encodes CASSEYTLAGELSYEQYF. The chain recombines TRBV25-1 with TRBJ2-7, with 7 bases fitting TRBD2. This CDR3 is built from 18 residues. Trimming removed 0 bases from V and 0 bases from J; junction bases left unmatched: 11. CDR1 MGHDK and CDR2 SYGVNS come from the germline V gene.